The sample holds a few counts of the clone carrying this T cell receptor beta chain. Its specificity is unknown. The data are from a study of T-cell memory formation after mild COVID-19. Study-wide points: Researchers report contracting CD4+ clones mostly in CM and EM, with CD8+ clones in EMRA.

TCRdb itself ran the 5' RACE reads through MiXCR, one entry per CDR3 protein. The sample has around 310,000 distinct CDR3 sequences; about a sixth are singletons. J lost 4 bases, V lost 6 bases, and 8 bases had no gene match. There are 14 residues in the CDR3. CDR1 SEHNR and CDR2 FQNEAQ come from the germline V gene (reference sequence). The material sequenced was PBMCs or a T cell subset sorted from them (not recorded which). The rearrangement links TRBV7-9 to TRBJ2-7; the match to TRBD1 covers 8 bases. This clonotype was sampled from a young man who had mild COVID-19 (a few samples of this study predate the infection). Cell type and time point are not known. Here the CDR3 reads CASRQGGLAYEQYF. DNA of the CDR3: TGTGCCAGCAGACAGGGGGGTCTCGCTTACGAGCAGTACTTC.